The present TCR beta chain was sequenced within a study of blood T cell repertoires in COVID-19. Method: immunoSEQ multiplex PCR; TCRdb's copy keeps in-frame clones and lacks some. The sample shows some 31,000 clones, approximately 84% of them seen only once. The CDR3 consists of 14 residues. V was shortened by 1 base and J by 7 bases, with 11 bases between the two germline ends. The germline V gene has CDR1 LNHDA and CDR2 SQIVND (reference sequence). Seattle researchers signed up patients amid active infection and tracked them longitudinally. This TCR was sampled from a man in his sixties or seventies with COVID-19, enrolled during active disease. The sequenced sample was peripheral blood. This chain uses TRBV19 with TRBJ1-5; maybe TRBD1 (5 bases). CDR3 region: CASSIGAGHQPQHF. CDR3 nucleotide sequence: TGTGCCAGTAGTATAGGAGCAGGGCACCAGCCCCAGCATTTT.